This is a list of T cell receptor beta chains from one sample in a study of shared clonotypes between healthy human individuals. Assay: immunoSEQ multiplex PCR; the TCRdb copy retains only in-frame clones and omits some. The data contain approximately 530,000 clones, roughly 95% of them seen just once; the ten biggest clones take up nearly 0.065%. Sequenced material: naive CD4+ T cells sorted from blood. The source is a woman younger than 45 in good health. Each CDR3 is given with its conserved first and last residue. D genes are given only for firm matches.

J: TRBJ2-7
D: TRBD1
V: TRBV5-4
DNA: TGTGCCATCCCCGCCGGGACAGGCCCCTACGAGCAGTACTTC
CDR3: CAIPAGTGPYEQYF

J: TRBJ1-4
D: -
V: TRBV2
DNA: TGTGCCAGCAGTTTTCAGGGGACTACTAATGAAAAACTGTTTTTT
CDR3: CASSFQGTTNEKLFF

J: TRBJ1-1
D: TRBD1
V: TRBV19
DNA: TGTGCCAGTAGTCCCCCGGGACAGGGACTTGGCACTGAAGCTTTCTTT
CDR3: CASSPPGQGLGTEAFF

J: TRBJ2-7
D: TRBD2
V: TRBV2
DNA: TGTGCCAGCAGACCTAGACTAGCGGGAGGGTCCTACGAGCAGTACTTC
CDR3: CASRPRLAGGSYEQYF

J: TRBJ2-5
D: -
V: TRBV21-1
DNA: TGTGCCAGCAGCAAAGCGCTTTGGGTTGAGTACTTC
CDR3: CASSKALWVEYF

J: TRBJ1-2
D: -
V: TRBV10-3
DNA: TGTGCCATCAGTGAAGAAGGGACTTATGGCTACACCTTC
CDR3: CAISEEGTYGYTF

J: TRBJ1-2
D: -
V: TRBV18
DNA: TGTGCCAGCTCACCAGACTATGGCTACACCTTC
CDR3: CASSPDYGYTF

J: TRBJ2-7
D: -
V: TRBV19
DNA: TGTGCCAGTACCACCGCCGGGACTCCCTACGAGCAGTACTTC
CDR3: CASTTAGTPYEQYF

J: TRBJ1-2
D: -
V: TRBV5-1
DNA: TGCGCCAGCAGTCTTGGATCCGGGGGAGGGACTACCTATGGCTACACCTTC
CDR3: CASSLGSGGGTTYGYTF

J: TRBJ2-7
D: TRBD1
V: TRBV29-1
DNA: TGCAGCGCCCGAGCGTCAGGGGGCTCCTACGAGCAGTACTTC
CDR3: CSARASGGSYEQYF

J: TRBJ1-5
D: -
V: TRBV7-2
DNA: TGTGCCAGCAGCTTAGTGTGGTCGGAAGGTCAGCCCCAGCATTTT
CDR3: CASSLVWSEGQPQHF

J: TRBJ2-5
D: -
V: TRBV2
DNA: TGTGCCACTCGTCTGGTCGGAGGTTCCCCAATTCAGTACTTC
CDR3: CATRLVGGSPIQYF